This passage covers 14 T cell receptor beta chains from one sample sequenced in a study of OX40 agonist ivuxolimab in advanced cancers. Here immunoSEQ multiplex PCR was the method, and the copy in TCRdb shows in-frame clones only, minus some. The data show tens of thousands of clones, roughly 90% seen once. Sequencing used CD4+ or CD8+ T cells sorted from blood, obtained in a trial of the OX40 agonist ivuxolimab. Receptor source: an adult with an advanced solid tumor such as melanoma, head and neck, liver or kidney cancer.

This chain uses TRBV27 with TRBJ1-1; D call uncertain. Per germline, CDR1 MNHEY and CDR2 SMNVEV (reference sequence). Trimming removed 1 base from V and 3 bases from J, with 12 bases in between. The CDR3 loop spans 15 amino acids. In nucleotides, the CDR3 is TGTGCCAGCAGTTTATATCTGACCGGGGACACTGAAGCTTTCTTT. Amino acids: CASSLYLTGDTEAFF.

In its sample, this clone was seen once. The CDR3 loop is CASRATEVSYNEQFF. CDR3 DNA: TGTGCCAGCAGAGCTACAGAGGTCTCCTACAATGAGCAGTTCTTC. The chain uses TRBV2 and TRBJ2-1; no firm D call. This CDR3 has 15 amino acids. From germline, CDR1 is SNHLY and CDR2 FYNNEI. Deletions cut 6 bases from V and 0 bases from J, with 12 bases between.

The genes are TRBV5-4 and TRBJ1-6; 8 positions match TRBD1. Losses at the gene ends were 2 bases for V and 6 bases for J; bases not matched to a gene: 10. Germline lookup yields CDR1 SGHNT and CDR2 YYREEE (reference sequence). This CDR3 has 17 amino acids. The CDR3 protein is CASSFRDRGVGNSPLHF. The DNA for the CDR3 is TGTGCCAGCAGCTTCCGCGACAGGGGCGTTGGTAATTCACCCCTCCACTTT.

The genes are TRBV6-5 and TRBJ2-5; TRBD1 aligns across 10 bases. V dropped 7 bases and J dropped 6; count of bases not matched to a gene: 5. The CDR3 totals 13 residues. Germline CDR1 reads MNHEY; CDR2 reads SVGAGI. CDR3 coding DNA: TGTGCCAGCACCCAGGGACAGGGGAAGACCCAGTACTTC. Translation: CASTQGQGKTQYF.

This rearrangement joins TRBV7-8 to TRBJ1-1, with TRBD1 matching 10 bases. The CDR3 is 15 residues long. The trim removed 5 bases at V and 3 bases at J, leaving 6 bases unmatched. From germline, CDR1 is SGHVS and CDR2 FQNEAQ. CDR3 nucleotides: TGTGCCAGCAGCACCCGACAGGGGGCTTACACTGAAGCTTTCTTT. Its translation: CASSTRQGAYTEAFF.

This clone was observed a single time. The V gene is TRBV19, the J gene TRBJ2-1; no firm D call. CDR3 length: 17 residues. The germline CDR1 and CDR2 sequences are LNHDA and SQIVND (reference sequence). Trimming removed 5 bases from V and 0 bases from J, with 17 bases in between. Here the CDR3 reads CASSLSTDPSSYNEQFF. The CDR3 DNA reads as TGTGCCAGTAGTCTCTCGACCGACCCGAGCTCCTACAATGAGCAGTTCTTC. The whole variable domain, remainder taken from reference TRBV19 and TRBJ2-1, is DGGITQSPKYLFRKEGQNVTLSCEQNLNHDAMYWYRQDPGQGLRLIYYSQIVNDFQKGDIAEGYSVSREKKESFPLTVTSAQKNPTAFYLCASSLSTDPSSYNEQFFGPGTRLTVL.

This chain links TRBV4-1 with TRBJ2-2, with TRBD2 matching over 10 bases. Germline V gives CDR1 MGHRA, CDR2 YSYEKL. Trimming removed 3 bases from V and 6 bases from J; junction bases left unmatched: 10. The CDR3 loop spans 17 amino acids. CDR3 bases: TGCGCCAGCAGCCAGCAGGGAGCGGGAGGGAGCCCCGGGGAGCTGTTTTTT. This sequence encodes CASSQQGAGGSPGELFF.

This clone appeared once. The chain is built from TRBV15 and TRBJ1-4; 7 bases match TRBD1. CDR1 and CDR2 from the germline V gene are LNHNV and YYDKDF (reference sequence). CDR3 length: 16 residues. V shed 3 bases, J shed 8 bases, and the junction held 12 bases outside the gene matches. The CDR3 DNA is TGTGCCACCAGCAGTAGACAGGGTCTGGCAGGGGAAAAACTGTTTTTT. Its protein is CATSSRQGLAGEKLFF.

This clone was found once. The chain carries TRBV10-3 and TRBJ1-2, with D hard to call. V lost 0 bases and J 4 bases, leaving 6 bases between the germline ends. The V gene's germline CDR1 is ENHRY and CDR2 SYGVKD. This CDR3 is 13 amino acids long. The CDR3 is CAISESVFYGYTF. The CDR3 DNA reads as TGTGCCATCAGTGAGTCGGTCTTCTATGGCTACACCTTC.

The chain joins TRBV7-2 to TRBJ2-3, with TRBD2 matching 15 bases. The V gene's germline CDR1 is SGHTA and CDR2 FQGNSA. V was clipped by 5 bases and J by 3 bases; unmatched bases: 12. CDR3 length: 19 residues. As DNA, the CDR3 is TGTGCCAGCAGCCCCAAACCCGGGACTAGCGGGAGGAGGACAGATACGCAGTATTTT. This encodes CASSPKPGTSGRRTDTQYF.

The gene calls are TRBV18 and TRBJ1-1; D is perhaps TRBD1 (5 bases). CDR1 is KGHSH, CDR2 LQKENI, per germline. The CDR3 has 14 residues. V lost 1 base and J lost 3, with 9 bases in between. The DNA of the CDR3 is TGTGCCAGCTCACCACGTAAGGGACACACTGAAGCTTTCTTT. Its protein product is CASSPRKGHTEAFF.

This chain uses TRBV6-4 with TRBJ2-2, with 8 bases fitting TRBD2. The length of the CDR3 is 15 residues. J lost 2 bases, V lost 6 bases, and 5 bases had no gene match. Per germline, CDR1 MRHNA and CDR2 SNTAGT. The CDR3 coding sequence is TGTGCCAGCAGCGAGGGACTAGTAAACACCGGGGAGCTGTTTTTT. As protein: CASSEGLVNTGELFF.

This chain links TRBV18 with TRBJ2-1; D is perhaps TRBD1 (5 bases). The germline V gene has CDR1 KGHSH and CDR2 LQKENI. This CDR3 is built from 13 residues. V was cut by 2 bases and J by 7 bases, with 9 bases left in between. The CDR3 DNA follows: TGTGCCAGCTCACCAGACCCAGGGAATGAGCAGTTCTTC. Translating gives CASSPDPGNEQFF.

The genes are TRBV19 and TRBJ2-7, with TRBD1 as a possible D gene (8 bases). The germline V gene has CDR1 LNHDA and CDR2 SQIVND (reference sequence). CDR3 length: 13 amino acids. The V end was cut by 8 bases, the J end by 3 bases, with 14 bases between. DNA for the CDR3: TGTGCCAGTGCGGACAGGGAGGGCTACGAGCAGTACTTC. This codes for CASADREGYEQYF.